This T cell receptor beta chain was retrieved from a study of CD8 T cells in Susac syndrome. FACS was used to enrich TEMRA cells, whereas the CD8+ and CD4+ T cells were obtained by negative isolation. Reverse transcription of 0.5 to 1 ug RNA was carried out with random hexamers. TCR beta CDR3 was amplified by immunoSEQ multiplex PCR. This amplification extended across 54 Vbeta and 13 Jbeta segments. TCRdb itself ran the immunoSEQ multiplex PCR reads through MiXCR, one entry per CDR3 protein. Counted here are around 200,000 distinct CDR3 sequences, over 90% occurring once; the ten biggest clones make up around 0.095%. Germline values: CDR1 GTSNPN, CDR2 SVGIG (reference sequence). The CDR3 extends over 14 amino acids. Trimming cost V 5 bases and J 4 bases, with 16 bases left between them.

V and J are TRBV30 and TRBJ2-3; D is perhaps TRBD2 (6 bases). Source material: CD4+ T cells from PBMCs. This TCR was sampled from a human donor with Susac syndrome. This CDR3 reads CAWRESEFADTQYF. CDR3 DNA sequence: TGTGCCTGGCGGGAGAGCGAATTTGCAGATACGCAGTATTTT.